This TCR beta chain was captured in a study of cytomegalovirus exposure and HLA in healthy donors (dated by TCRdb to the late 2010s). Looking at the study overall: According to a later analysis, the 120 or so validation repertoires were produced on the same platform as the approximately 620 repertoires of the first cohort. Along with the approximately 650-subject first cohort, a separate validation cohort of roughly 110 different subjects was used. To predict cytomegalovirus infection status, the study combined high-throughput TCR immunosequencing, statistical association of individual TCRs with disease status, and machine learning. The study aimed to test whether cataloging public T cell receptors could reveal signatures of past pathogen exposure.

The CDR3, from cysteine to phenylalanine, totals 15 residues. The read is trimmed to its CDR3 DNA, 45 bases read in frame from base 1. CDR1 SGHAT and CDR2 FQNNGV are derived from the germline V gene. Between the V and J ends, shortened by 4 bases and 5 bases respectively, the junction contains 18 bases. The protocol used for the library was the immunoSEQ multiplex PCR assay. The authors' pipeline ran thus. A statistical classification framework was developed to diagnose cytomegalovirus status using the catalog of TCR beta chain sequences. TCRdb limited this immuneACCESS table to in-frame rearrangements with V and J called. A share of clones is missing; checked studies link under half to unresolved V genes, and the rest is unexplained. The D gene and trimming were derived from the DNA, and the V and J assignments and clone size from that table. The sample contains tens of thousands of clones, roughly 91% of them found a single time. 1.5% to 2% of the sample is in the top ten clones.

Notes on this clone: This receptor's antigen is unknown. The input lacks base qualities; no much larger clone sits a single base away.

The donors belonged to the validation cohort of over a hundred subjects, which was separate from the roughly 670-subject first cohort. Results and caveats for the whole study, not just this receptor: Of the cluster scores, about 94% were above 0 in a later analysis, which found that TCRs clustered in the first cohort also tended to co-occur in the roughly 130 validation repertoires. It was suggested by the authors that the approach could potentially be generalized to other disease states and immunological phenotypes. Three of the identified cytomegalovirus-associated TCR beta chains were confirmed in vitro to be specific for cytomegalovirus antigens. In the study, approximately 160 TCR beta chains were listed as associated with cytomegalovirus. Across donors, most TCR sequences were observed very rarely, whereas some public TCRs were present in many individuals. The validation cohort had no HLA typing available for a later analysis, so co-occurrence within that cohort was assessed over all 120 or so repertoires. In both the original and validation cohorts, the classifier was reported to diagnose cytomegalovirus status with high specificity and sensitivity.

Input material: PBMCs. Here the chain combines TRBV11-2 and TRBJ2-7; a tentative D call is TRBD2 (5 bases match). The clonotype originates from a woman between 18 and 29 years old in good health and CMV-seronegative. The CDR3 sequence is CASSSSWVPGNEQYF. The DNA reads TGTGCCAGCAGCTCGTCCTGGGTCCCCGGGAACGAGCAGTACTTC.